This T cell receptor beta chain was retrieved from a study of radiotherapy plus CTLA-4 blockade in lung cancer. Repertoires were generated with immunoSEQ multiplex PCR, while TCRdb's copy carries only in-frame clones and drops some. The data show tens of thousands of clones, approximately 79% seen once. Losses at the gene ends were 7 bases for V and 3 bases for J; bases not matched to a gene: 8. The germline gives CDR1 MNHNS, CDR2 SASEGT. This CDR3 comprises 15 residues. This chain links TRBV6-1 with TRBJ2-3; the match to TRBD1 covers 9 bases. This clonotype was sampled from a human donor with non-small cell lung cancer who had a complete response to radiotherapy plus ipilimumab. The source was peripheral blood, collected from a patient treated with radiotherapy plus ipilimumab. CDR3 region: CASTQYRGPTDTQYF. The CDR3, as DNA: TGTGCCAGCACGCAATACAGGGGGCCTACAGATACGCAGTATTTT.